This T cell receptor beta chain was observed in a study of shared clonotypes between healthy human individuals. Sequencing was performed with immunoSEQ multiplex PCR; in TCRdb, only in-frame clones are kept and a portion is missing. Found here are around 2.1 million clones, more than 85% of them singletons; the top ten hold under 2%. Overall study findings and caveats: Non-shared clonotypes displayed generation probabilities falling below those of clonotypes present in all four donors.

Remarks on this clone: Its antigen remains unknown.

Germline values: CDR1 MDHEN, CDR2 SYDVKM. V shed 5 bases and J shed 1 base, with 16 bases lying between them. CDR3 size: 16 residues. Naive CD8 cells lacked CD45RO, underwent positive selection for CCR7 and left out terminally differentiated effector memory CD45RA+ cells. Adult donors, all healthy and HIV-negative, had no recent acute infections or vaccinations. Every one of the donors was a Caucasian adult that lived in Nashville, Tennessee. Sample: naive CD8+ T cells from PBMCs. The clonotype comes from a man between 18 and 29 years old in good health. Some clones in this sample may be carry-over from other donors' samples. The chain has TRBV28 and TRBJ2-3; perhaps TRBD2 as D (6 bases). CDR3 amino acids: CASSTQSERGTDTQYF. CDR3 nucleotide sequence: TGTGCCAGCAGTACCCAAAGCGAGCGGGGCACAGATACGCAGTATTTT.